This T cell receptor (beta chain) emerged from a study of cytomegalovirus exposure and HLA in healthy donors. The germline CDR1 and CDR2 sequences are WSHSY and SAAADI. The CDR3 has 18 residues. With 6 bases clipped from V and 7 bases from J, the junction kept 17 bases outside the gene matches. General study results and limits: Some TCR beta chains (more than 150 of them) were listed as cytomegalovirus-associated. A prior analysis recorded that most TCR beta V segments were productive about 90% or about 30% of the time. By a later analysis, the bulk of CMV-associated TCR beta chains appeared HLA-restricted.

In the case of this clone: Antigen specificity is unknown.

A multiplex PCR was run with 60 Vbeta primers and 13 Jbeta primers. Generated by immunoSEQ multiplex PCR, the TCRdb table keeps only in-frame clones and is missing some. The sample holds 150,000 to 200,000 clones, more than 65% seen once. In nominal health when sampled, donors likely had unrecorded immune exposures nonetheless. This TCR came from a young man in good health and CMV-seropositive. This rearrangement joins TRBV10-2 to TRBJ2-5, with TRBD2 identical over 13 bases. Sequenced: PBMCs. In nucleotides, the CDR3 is TGCGCCAGCAGCCCCCGGACTAGCGGGAGTTTAGGATCGGTGACCCAGTACTTC. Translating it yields CASSPRTSGSLGSVTQYF.